Shown below are 24 T cell receptor beta chains from a single sample sequenced in a study of T cells in Graves' hyperthyroidism and ophthalmopathy. Using RNA transcripts as the source, TCR beta CDR3 regions were amplified. The HTBI primer set served for first-round RT-PCR of the TCR CDR3. A single record per CDR3 protein comes from TCRdb applying MiXCR to the multiplex PCR reads. Here the sample spans hundreds of thousands of distinct CDR3 sequences, 15% to 19% being singletons. The specimen sequenced was blood. Every receptor here comes from a woman under 30 with Graves' hyperthyroidism.

CDR3 sequence reads: CASSERVVNSPLHF. The CDR3 DNA is TGCGCCAGCAGCGAAAGGGTGGTGAATTCACCCCTCCACTTT. The rearrangement uses TRBV5-1 and TRBJ1-6; D is undetermined. The V end lost 4 bases, the J end lost 7 bases, and 12 bases lay between the germline ends. Germline values: CDR1 SGHRS, CDR2 YFSETQ. The CDR3 runs 14 residues.

The chain is built from TRBV7-9 and TRBJ2-5; 7 nucleotides line up with TRBD2. Trimming cost V 2 bases and J 0 bases; bases outside gene matches: 6. The CDR3 has 16 amino acids. Germline CDR1 reads SEHNR; CDR2 reads FQNEAQ (reference sequence). The CDR3 DNA reads as TGTGCCAGCAGCTTATATGGGAGGGGCTACCAAGAGACCCAGTACTTC. The encoded protein is CASSLYGRGYQETQYF. Combining the CDR3 with reference TRBV7-9 and TRBJ2-5 gives the whole variable domain DTGVSQNPRHKITKRGQNVTFRCDPISEHNRLYWYRQTLGQGPEFLTYFQNEAQLEKSRLLSDRFSAERPKGSFSTLEIQRTEQGDSAMYLCASSLYGRGYQETQYFGPGTRLLVL.

This rearrangement joins TRBV6-2 or TRBV6-3 to TRBJ1-6; D is ambiguous. Germline V gene data show CDR1 as MNHEY and CDR2 as SVGEGT. The V gene lost 6 bases and the J gene lost 7 bases, with 13 bases spanning the gap. CDR3 length: 14 amino acids. DNA of the CDR3: TGTGCCAGCAGATCCACCGGGGTCAATTCACCCCTCCACTTT. It codes for CASRSTGVNSPLHF.

The V gene is TRBV9, the J gene TRBJ2-1; 8 bases are shared with TRBD2. The germline V gene encodes CDR1 SGDLS and CDR2 YYNGEE. The CDR3 consists of 16 residues. Trimming removed 3 bases from V and 4 bases from J; junction bases left unmatched: 9. Here the CDR3 reads CASSENPGGGYNEQFF. The CDR3 DNA is TGTGCCAGCAGCGAAAACCCGGGGGGGGGATACAATGAGCAGTTCTTC.

The sample holds many counts of this clonotype. This chain links TRBV20-1 with TRBJ2-5, with 7 bases aligning to TRBD1. This CDR3 contains 12 residues. Per germline, CDR1 DFQATT and CDR2 SNEGSKA (reference sequence). The V and J ends lost 8 bases and 5 bases, in that order; junction bases with no gene match: 8. The CDR3 protein is CSSYRGWETQYF. The CDR3 nucleotides read TGCAGTTCATACAGGGGTTGGGAGACCCAGTACTTC.

The V call is TRBV12-3 or TRBV12-4, the J call TRBJ1-6, with 7 bases fitting TRBD1. This CDR3 is built from 14 residues. V gave up 6 bases and J gave up 8 bases; unmatched junction bases: 7. CDR3 residues: CASRRQGVDSPLHF. The CDR3 DNA reads as TGTGCCAGCAGGCGTCAGGGGGTGGATTCACCCCTCCACTTT.

This clonotype was counted many times. The chain recombines TRBV12-5 with TRBJ2-1, with 12 positions matching TRBD2. V shed 2 bases and J 10 bases; nucleotides not matched to a gene: 24. The CDR3 has 21 amino acids. Germline V gene data show CDR1 as LGHNT and CDR2 as FRNRAP. The CDR3 DNA reads TGTGCTAGTGGTTTGCTACCCCTAAGACTAGCGGGAGATACTCCTCTGGGGGAGCAGTTCTTC. Protein product: CASGLLPLRLAGDTPLGEQFF.

This chain connects TRBV20-1 to TRBJ2-7; 9 nucleotides match TRBD1. Germline loops: CDR1 DFQATT, CDR2 SNEGSKA (reference sequence). This CDR3 comprises 15 residues. J was trimmed by 2 bases and V by 5 bases; bases with no gene match: 10. The CDR3 here is CSADFTGTGTYEQYF. Written as DNA, the CDR3 is TGCAGTGCTGATTTTACCGGGACAGGGACCTACGAGCAGTACTTC.

There are a few counts of this clonotype. The V gene is TRBV29-1, the J gene TRBJ2-5; 9 bases fit TRBD1. The CDR3 sequence is 14 residues long. In germline, CDR1 is SQVTM, CDR2 ANQGSEA. Unmatched junction bases numbered 6, after V lost 5 bases and J lost 2 bases. For the CDR3, the DNA is TGCAGCGTTATACAGGGGGCCAGGCAAGAGACCCAGTACTTC. The encoded protein is CSVIQGARQETQYF.

In its sample, this clonotype was seen many times. The rearrangement links TRBV27 to TRBJ2-7, with a weak D call TRBD1 (6 bases). Trimming took 5 bases from V and 5 from J, leaving 19 bases between them. This CDR3 comprises 15 residues. Germline V gene data show CDR1 as MNHEY and CDR2 as SMNVEV (reference sequence). Here the CDR3 reads CASSALGASRDEQYF. In nucleotides, the CDR3 is TGTGCCAGCAGTGCCTTGGGGGCTTCTAGGGACGAGCAGTACTTC.

The CDR3 here is CASSFSGVETQYF. DNA for the CDR3: TGTGCCAGCAGTTTTAGCGGGGTGGAGACCCAGTACTTC. The chain uses TRBV12-3 or TRBV12-4 and TRBJ2-5; 8 bases line up with TRBD2. This CDR3 comprises 13 residues. With V trimmed by 3 bases and J by 5 bases, 2 bases remained unmatched.

In its sample, this clonotype was seen many times. This rearrangement joins TRBV12-3 or TRBV12-4 to TRBJ2-7; the D gene is possibly TRBD2 (5 bases). The CDR3 spans 12 residues. Trimming removed 6 bases at V and 2 bases at J, with 8 bases between. CDR3 loop: CASRPGAYEQYF. Written as DNA, the CDR3 is TGTGCCAGCAGGCCCGGGGCCTACGAGCAGTACTTC.

This clonotype was picked up many times. This chain links TRBV20-1 with TRBJ2-3, with TRBD2 matching over 7 bases. The junction had 15 bases not matched to a gene; V was cut back by 5 bases and J by 7 bases. The CDR3 is 15 residues long. The V gene's germline CDR1 is DFQATT and CDR2 SNEGSKA (reference sequence). CDR3 protein: CSAPSSGEGRNTQYF. DNA for the CDR3: TGCAGTGCTCCGTCCAGCGGGGAAGGCAGGAATACGCAGTATTTT.

This rearrangement joins TRBV12-5 to TRBJ2-1, with D possibly being TRBD2 (6 bases). Trimming shortened V by 0 bases and J by 10 bases, and 10 bases separated the two germline ends. Germline lookup yields CDR1 LGHNT and CDR2 FRNRAP. The CDR3 has 13 residues. CDR3 DNA sequence: TGTGCTAGTGGTTTGGTACCGGAGGGGGAGCAGTTCTTC. It codes for CASGLVPEGEQFF.

This clonotype was recorded at least ten times. The genes are TRBV3-1 and TRBJ1-4, with no clear D. Trimming left V 4 bases short and J 5 bases short, with 11 bases between. The CDR3 is 14 residues long. The germline gives CDR1 LGHDT, CDR2 YNNKEL (reference sequence). CDR3 sequence reads: CASSRGITNEKLFF. As DNA, the CDR3 is TGTGCCAGCAGCCGTGGCATTACCAATGAAAAACTGTTTTTT.

The sample holds many counts of this clonotype. The rearrangement links TRBV29-1 to TRBJ2-1; 11 bases agree with TRBD2. V shed 3 bases, J shed 6 bases, and the junction held 16 bases outside the gene matches. This CDR3 is 18 amino acids long. Germline-derived CDR1 and CDR2 are SQVTM and ANQGSEA. The CDR3 DNA reads as TGCAGCGTTGACGGCCTAGCGGGGGGACAATTTACCAGCAATGAGCAGTTCTTC. Translating gives CSVDGLAGGQFTSNEQFF.

There are many counts of this clonotype. The rearrangement joins TRBV19 to TRBJ2-3, with 10 bases matching TRBD2. This CDR3 contains 15 residues. The V gene end was trimmed by 9 bases and the J gene end by 3 bases; junction bases not matched to a gene: 9. From germline, CDR1 is LNHDA and CDR2 SQIVND (reference sequence). CDR3 protein: CASALAGVVTDTQYF. CDR3 in DNA: TGTGCCAGCGCCCTAGCGGGAGTAGTAACAGATACGCAGTATTTT.

This rearrangement joins TRBV6-1 to TRBJ1-4, with D perhaps TRBD1 (5 bases). Deletions cut 6 bases from V and 9 bases from J, with 14 bases between. CDR1 and CDR2 from the germline V gene are MNHNS and SASEGT. This CDR3 has 13 residues. As DNA, the CDR3 is TGTGCCAGCAGGAGACGGGGACTTAAAAAACTGTTTTTT. It encodes CASRRRGLKKLFF.

This clonotype has ten or more counts. The chain uses TRBV20-1 and TRBJ2-3, with D perhaps TRBD2 (5 bases). This CDR3 is built from 14 residues. Between the trimmed V and J ends, which lost 4 bases and 4 bases, there was a span of 15 bases. The germline V gene has CDR1 DFQATT and CDR2 SNEGSKA (reference sequence). The CDR3 region is CSATRGGEADTQYF. In nucleotides, the CDR3 is TGCAGTGCTACCCGGGGTGGCGAGGCAGATACGCAGTATTTT.

This clonotype has just a few counts. The gene calls are TRBV29-1 and TRBJ2-5; D remains ambiguous. V was cut by 0 bases and J by 4 bases, with 9 bases left in between. Germline CDR1 and CDR2: SQVTM and ANQGSEA. The CDR3 runs 13 residues. The CDR3, as DNA: TGCAGCGTTGAAGAGGTGGTGGGAGAGACCCAGTACTTC. This translates into CSVEEVVGETQYF.

The rearrangement joins TRBV10-3 to TRBJ2-2, with no clear D. This CDR3 contains 16 residues. With 2 bases removed from V and 4 bases from J, the gap between germline ends came to 14 bases. Per germline, CDR1 ENHRY and CDR2 SYGVKD. The CDR3 coding sequence is TGTGCCATCAGTGAGAGGCAGGTATATGGCACCGGGGAGCTGTTTTTT. Protein sequence: CAISERQVYGTGELFF.

This clonotype was seen repeatedly, ten times or more. This sequence joins TRBV7-9 and TRBJ2-7; 8 bases are shared with TRBD2. The germline V gene has CDR1 SEHNR and CDR2 FQNEAQ (reference sequence). There are 14 residues in the CDR3. With V trimmed by 3 bases and J by 5 bases, 6 bases remained unmatched. The CDR3 sequence is CASSLQGLVDEQYF. CDR3 in DNA: TGTGCCAGCAGCTTGCAGGGACTAGTGGACGAGCAGTACTTC.

Many counts were recorded for this clonotype. This chain links TRBV7-9 with TRBJ1-1; D not resolved. CDR3 length: 14 amino acids. Germline V gene lookup returns CDR1 SEHNR and CDR2 FQNEAQ (reference sequence). The germline V and J ends were trimmed by 1 base and 1 base, with 7 bases remaining between them. The CDR3, as DNA: TGTGCCAGCAGCTTAGGTTGGCAGAACACTGAAGCTTTCTTT. Its translation is CASSLGWQNTEAFF.

About this clonotype itself: Being one base from a much bigger clone, this may be a read error. The rearrangement links TRBV7-9 to TRBJ2-1; 11 bases align to TRBD2. The CDR3 runs to 14 residues. Germline CDR1 reads SEHNR; CDR2 reads FQNEAQ (reference sequence). For the CDR3, the DNA is TGTGCCAGCAGCGTTAGCGGGGGGGCCTATGAGCGGTTCTTC. Its protein is CASSVSGGAYERFF.